This T cell receptor (beta chain) was captured in a study of blood T cell repertoires in COVID-19. There are 19 residues in the CDR3. Trimming took off 0 bases at V and 0 bases at J, with 19 bases between the two ends. Assay used: immunoSEQ multiplex PCR; TCRdb lists only in-frame clones, some missing. The repertoire has approximately 180,000 clones, around 80% of them found once; the top ten carry about 8.4%. Sample: peripheral blood. The origin of this receptor is a woman aged 70-85 years with acute or convalescent COVID-19. The rearrangement joins TRBV23-1 to TRBJ2-3; D call uncertain. TRBV23-1 counts as an open reading frame of uncertain function. CDR3 in amino acids: CASSQSRQVPSSSTDTQYF. The CDR3 DNA sequence: TGCGCCAGCAGTCAATCGAGGCAAGTCCCGTCCTCTAGCACAGATACGCAGTATTTT.